Shown below are 32 T cell receptor beta chains from a single sample sequenced in a study of early T cells in non-severe SARS-CoV-2 infection (dated by TCRdb to about 2021). The receptor library was made with 5' RACE. Sequencing was carried out with a NextSeq 500. The public reads were reanalyzed by TCRdb: fastp trimming at Q25, MiXCR alignment, in-frame beta chains only. One record per CDR3 amino acid sequence lists the most common genes and DNA. The sample contains tens of thousands of distinct CDR3 sequences, 3.5% to 5.5% of them found a single time. The ten largest make up approximately 8.3% of the sample. Sequencing used whole blood. The receptors shown here come from an adult who was a healthcare worker with PCR-confirmed SARS-CoV-2 infection or an uninfected control (not recorded which).

This clonotype was counted at least ten times. The chain has TRBV4-2 and TRBJ2-1; D remains ambiguous. The CDR3 runs 14 residues. In germline, CDR1 is LGHNA, CDR2 YNFKEQ. Between the trimmed V and J ends, which lost 0 bases and 5 bases, there was a span of 8 bases. CDR3 amino acids: CASSQDGRDNEQFF. The CDR3 DNA reads as TGTGCCAGCAGCCAAGATGGTCGGGACAATGAGCAGTTCTTC.

This clonotype was seen at least ten times. The J gene is TRBJ2-7, the V gene TRBV3-1; possible D gene TRBD1, 6 bases. The germline gives CDR1 LGHDT, CDR2 YNNKEL (reference sequence). CDR3 size: 16 residues. Deletions cut 4 bases from V and 2 bases from J, with 18 bases between. CDR3 nucleotide sequence: TGTGCCAGCAGCCCCCTAGGAACAGGGAGAACCTACGAGCAGTACTTC. Protein sequence: CASSPLGTGRTYEQYF.

By its share, this clonotype is medium-sized. This sequence joins TRBV12-3 or TRBV12-4 and TRBJ1-2; TRBD1 is a possible D gene (6 bases). The length of the CDR3 is 15 residues. V lost 3 bases, J lost 4 bases, and 15 bases lay in between. The CDR3 here is CASSFRRGQVYGYTF. DNA for the CDR3: TGTGCCAGCAGTTTCCGCCGGGGGCAGGTCTATGGCTACACCTTC.

The rearrangement uses TRBV20-1 and TRBJ1-1; no clear D. Germline loops: CDR1 DFQATT, CDR2 SNEGSKA (reference sequence). V lost 3 bases and J lost 1, with 3 bases in between. This CDR3 has 11 residues. For the CDR3, the DNA is TGCAGTGCTAGCGGGAACACTGAAGCTTTCTTT. It yields the protein CSASGNTEAFF.

This clonotype has at least ten counts. J is TRBJ2-7 and V is TRBV7-2, with D perhaps matching TRBD1 (6 bases). The V gene's germline CDR1 is SGHTA and CDR2 FQGNSA. This CDR3 comprises 14 residues. Trimming took off 5 bases at V and 1 base at J, with 12 bases between the two ends. CDR3 protein: CASSNNRVSYEQYF. CDR3 nucleotides: TGTGCCAGCAGCAATAACAGGGTTTCCTACGAGCAGTACTTC.

This clonotype is judged medium-sized (0.01 to 0.1%). This chain joins TRBV7-2 and TRBJ2-3; no clear D. Germline V gene data show CDR1 as SGHTA and CDR2 as FQGNSA. Between the trimmed V and J ends, which lost 0 bases and 5 bases, there was a span of 6 bases. The CDR3 has 13 residues. DNA of the CDR3: TGTGCCAGCAGCTTAGCGCCGGGAGATACGCAGTATTTT. As protein: CASSLAPGDTQYF.

This clonotype was found a few times. The CDR3 nucleotides read TGCAGTGCTAGACCTCTAGCCAGCGGGGGCCAGTACGAGCAGTACTTC. Amino acids: CSARPLASGGQYEQYF. The V and J genes are TRBV20-1 and TRBJ2-7; 8 nucleotides agree with TRBD2. Germline values: CDR1 DFQATT, CDR2 SNEGSKA (reference sequence). The V segment lost 2 bases and the J segment 4 bases; nucleotides outside the gene matches: 13. The CDR3 consists of 16 residues.

At least ten counts were recorded for this clonotype. This chain joins TRBV12-3 or TRBV12-4 and TRBJ2-5, with D tentatively TRBD2 (5 bases). The CDR3 covers 13 residues. With 7 bases removed from V and 4 bases from J, the gap between germline ends came to 13 bases. CDR3 in amino acids: CASNSGRGETQYF. The DNA for the CDR3 is TGTGCCAGCAACTCAGGACGGGGAGAGACCCAGTACTTC.

The chain combines TRBV6-2 or TRBV6-3 with TRBJ2-1, with 7 bases lining up with TRBD2. This CDR3 is built from 14 residues. Germline CDR1 is MNHEY and CDR2 is SVGEGT. After removal of 8 bases from V and 3 bases from J, the junction contained 7 bases not matched to a gene. CDR3 sequence: CASSRGVFYNEQFF. CDR3 coding DNA: TGTGCCAGCTCCCGGGGGGTCTTCTACAATGAGCAGTTCTTC.

This clonotype occurred many times. The CDR3 DNA sequence: TGTGCCAGCAGCTTCTTAAGCACCGGGACTAGTCCCTACGAGCAGTACTTC. This translates into CASSFLSTGTSPYEQYF. V usage is TRBV7-9 and J usage is TRBJ2-7; 8 bases agree with TRBD2. Germline lookup yields CDR1 SEHNR and CDR2 FQNEAQ (reference sequence). Trimming cost V 3 bases and J 2 bases; bases outside gene matches: 12. The CDR3 has 17 residues.

This clonotype was seen a few times. The rearrangement joins TRBV21-1 to TRBJ2-3; TRBD1, the D gene given by the table, was not confirmed from the DNA. TRBV21-1 is a pseudogene. This CDR3 spans 17 amino acids. The CDR3 protein is CASSRVLDPLFTDTQYF. The CDR3 nucleotides read TGTGCCAGCAGCCGCGTTCTGGACCCCCTTTTCACAGATACGCAGTATTTT.

In this sample, this clonotype turned up many times. This chain uses TRBV5-1 with TRBJ2-5, with a tentative D call TRBD1 (6 bases). Germline CDR1 is SGHRS and CDR2 is YFSETQ. The CDR3 consists of 15 residues. Trimming cost V 3 bases and J 5 bases, with 17 bases left between them. The CDR3 DNA is TGCGCCAGCAGCTCGAATACGATAAGGGGGGAGACCCAGTACTTC. Amino acid sequence: CASSSNTIRGETQYF.

This clonotype was detected ten times or more. J is TRBJ2-1 and V is TRBV30; D not certain. This CDR3 contains 13 residues. V was shortened by 1 base and J by 4 bases, with 8 bases between the two germline ends. CDR1 GTSNPN and CDR2 SVGIG come from the germline V gene (reference sequence). As DNA, the CDR3 is TGTGCCTGGAGTGCTATTGGATACAATGAGCAGTTCTTC. This gives the protein CAWSAIGYNEQFF.

This clonotype was detected ten times or more. The rearrangement joins TRBV20-1 to TRBJ2-1; D gene unclear. CDR3 length equals 14 residues. V lost 3 bases to trimming and J lost 3 bases, with 12 bases between them. Germline CDR1 reads DFQATT; CDR2 reads SNEGSKA (reference sequence). This CDR3 is CSARKRNVYNEQFF. DNA for the CDR3: TGCAGTGCTAGGAAGCGTAATGTCTACAATGAGCAGTTCTTC.

In this sample, this clonotype turned up many times. The rearrangement links TRBV29-1 to TRBJ1-4, with D possibly matching TRBD1 (6 bases). The CDR3 spans 13 residues. CDR1 and CDR2 (germline): SQVTM, ANQGSEA. Trimming left V 8 bases short and J 3 bases short, with 13 bases between. The CDR3 sequence is CSITDSSNEKLFF. The DNA of the CDR3 is TGCAGCATTACGGACAGCTCTAATGAAAAACTGTTTTTT.

By sample share, this clonotype is medium-sized. The chain has TRBV4-3 and TRBJ1-4, with a possible D match to TRBD1 (5 bases). There are 14 residues in the CDR3. Germline-derived CDR1 and CDR2 are LGHNA and YSLEER. The V end was cut by 8 bases, the J end by 8 bases, with 18 bases between. CDR3 protein: CASAKAGGKEKLFF. The CDR3 DNA sequence: TGCGCCAGCGCAAAGGCGGGGGGAAAGGAAAAACTGTTTTTT.

This clonotype showed up many times. The chain employs TRBV5-1 and TRBJ1-4; D is unclear. The CDR3 is 14 amino acids. Germline loops: CDR1 SGHRS, CDR2 YFSETQ. Trimming took 4 bases from V and 4 from J, leaving 11 bases between them. CDR3 bases: TGCGCCAGCAGCCCGGAGATGGGTAATGAAAAACTGTTTTTT. Translating gives CASSPEMGNEKLFF.

This clonotype was detected many times. The rearrangement links TRBV6-1 to TRBJ1-4; D might be TRBD1 (6 bases). V was clipped by 6 bases and J by 7 bases, with 15 bases between them. This CDR3 spans 14 amino acids. Germline loops: CDR1 MNHNS, CDR2 SASEGT. DNA of the CDR3: TGTGCCAGCAGGGAAATGGGGGGCAGTGAAAAACTGTTTTTT. Protein: CASREMGGSEKLFF.

This clonotype was counted at least ten times. The rearrangement joins TRBV28 to TRBJ1-5; D unresolved. Germline V CDR1 and CDR2: MDHEN, SYDVKM. The V end was cut by 2 bases, the J end by 4 bases, with 30 bases between. The CDR3 runs 21 residues. CDR3 sequence: CASSLDYFFDLMVNRNQPQHF. CDR3 in DNA: TGTGCCAGCAGTTTAGACTACTTCTTCGACCTGATGGTTAATCGGAATCAGCCCCAGCATTTT.

This clonotype was observed many times. The chain employs TRBV7-3 and TRBJ2-3; D is unclear. This CDR3 comprises 12 residues. CDR1 is SGHTA, CDR2 FQGTGA, per germline. Trimming cost V 2 bases and J 5 bases, with 5 bases left between them. DNA for the CDR3: TGTGCCAGCAGCTTATTGGGAGATACGCAGTATTTT. Amino acids: CASSLLGDTQYF.

This clonotype was detected many times. The chain combines TRBV5-1 with TRBJ2-1; possibly TRBD2 for D (6 bases). With 0 bases removed from V and 2 bases from J, the gap between germline ends came to 6 bases. Germline V CDR1 and CDR2: SGHRS, YFSETQ. There are 14 residues in the CDR3. The CDR3 bases are TGCGCCAGCAGCTTGGGCGGGGCCTACAATGAGCAGTTCTTC. It yields the protein CASSLGGAYNEQFF.

The V and J genes are TRBV14 and TRBJ1-2; possibly TRBD1 for D (5 bases). V lost 3 bases and J lost 8, with 19 bases in between. Germline lookup yields CDR1 SGHDN and CDR2 FVKESK. The CDR3 contains 15 residues. The CDR3 nucleotides read TGTGCCAGCAGCCAGTCTGGCAGGGTGACGGGAGGCTACACCTTC. It codes for CASSQSGRVTGGYTF.

Judged by abundance, this clonotype is medium-sized. This rearrangement joins TRBV11-2 to TRBJ1-1, with TRBD1 matching 8 bases. The ends lost 10 bases at V and 1 base at J; junction bases unmatched: 17. Germline assignment: CDR1 SGHAT and CDR2 FQNNGV. This CDR3 comprises 17 residues. The CDR3 bases are TGTGCCACAGAAAACGGACAGGGCGGCTTATGGAACACTGAAGCTTTCTTT. It is translated as CATENGQGGLWNTEAFF.

This chain links TRBV28 with TRBJ1-1; no definite D call. The V gene's germline CDR1 is MDHEN and CDR2 SYDVKM. V was shortened by 6 bases and J by 1 base, with 6 bases between the two germline ends. CDR3 length equals 12 residues. CDR3 residues: CASSWSNTEAFF. The CDR3 coding sequence is TGTGCCAGCAGCTGGTCGAACACTGAAGCTTTCTTT.

This clonotype has at least ten counts. This sequence joins TRBV7-3 and TRBJ2-1; no definite D call. Per the germline V gene, CDR1 is SGHTA and CDR2 is FQGTGA. The CDR3 length is 13 residues. V lost 5 bases to trimming and J lost 9 bases, with 14 bases between them. CDR3 nucleotide sequence: TGTGCCAGCAGCCTACAGCACCTAAGTGAGCAGTTCTTC. Residues: CASSLQHLSEQFF.

Many counts were recorded for this clonotype. The chain couples TRBV5-8 to TRBJ1-1; 9 nucleotides align to TRBD1. CDR1 SGHTS and CDR2 YDEGEE come from the germline V gene. CDR3 length: 16 amino acids. The V and J ends lost 4 bases and 4 bases, in that order; junction bases with no gene match: 11. The CDR3 bases are TGTGCCAGCAGCAAGGGACAGGGAAACCGACGCACTGAAGCTTTCTTT. Amino acid sequence: CASSKGQGNRRTEAFF.

This clonotype was recorded at least ten times. The gene calls are TRBV29-1 and TRBJ2-3; no firm D call. The CDR3 is 10 amino acids. Trimming took off 8 bases at V and 6 bases at J, with 9 bases between the two ends. CDR1 is SQVTM, CDR2 ANQGSEA, per germline. CDR3 residues: CSFGWDTQYF. The CDR3 DNA reads as TGCAGCTTTGGGTGGGATACGCAGTATTTT.

This clonotype has only a few counts. This chain uses TRBV4-2 with TRBJ2-4, with D perhaps TRBD1 (7 bases). Germline-derived CDR1 and CDR2 are LGHNA and YNFKEQ. The CDR3 has 15 residues. V lost 4 bases and J 8 bases, leaving 18 bases between the germline ends. DNA for the CDR3: TGTGCCAGCAGCCTAGGAGGGGGCGGAATTGACATTCAGTACTTC. It codes for CASSLGGGGIDIQYF.

This clonotype has ten or more counts. V gene TRBV24-1 combines with J gene TRBJ2-1; D assignment may be TRBD1 or TRBD2 (6 bases each). Germline CDR1 reads KGHDR; CDR2 reads SFDVKD. The CDR3 has 15 amino acids. Trimming stripped 9 bases from V and 1 base from J, with 15 bases between. DNA for the CDR3: TGTGCCACCGGGGACACTCGGGGGTCCTACAATGAGCAGTTCTTC. This encodes CATGDTRGSYNEQFF.

A few counts support this clonotype. In nucleotides, the CDR3 is TGTGCCAGCAGCCAAGTCCCCGACAGGACGGCCTACGAGCAGTACTTC. Protein sequence: CASSQVPDRTAYEQYF. The chain couples TRBV4-2 to TRBJ2-7; D is possibly TRBD1 (6 bases). From germline, CDR1 is LGHNA and CDR2 YNFKEQ. V gave up 1 base and J gave up 2 bases, with 15 bases separating them. This CDR3 spans 16 amino acids.

The chain combines TRBV28 with TRBJ2-2, with D unclear. The ends were cut back, 2 bases at V and 1 base at J, with 5 bases in the middle. CDR1 is MDHEN, CDR2 SYDVKM, per germline. CDR3 length: 14 residues. The CDR3 bases are TGTGCCAGCAGTTTAAGCGTGAACACCGGGGAGCTGTTTTTT. Translated, it gives CASSLSVNTGELFF.

This clonotype has more than one count but fewer than ten. The rearrangement links TRBV28 to TRBJ2-3; D ambiguous. Deletions cut 8 bases from V and 1 base from J, with 13 bases between. This CDR3 has 14 amino acids. Germline CDR1 is MDHEN and CDR2 is SYDVKM. This CDR3 reads CASHANYGTDTQYF. The CDR3 DNA sequence: TGTGCCAGCCATGCCAACTACGGCACAGATACGCAGTATTTT.